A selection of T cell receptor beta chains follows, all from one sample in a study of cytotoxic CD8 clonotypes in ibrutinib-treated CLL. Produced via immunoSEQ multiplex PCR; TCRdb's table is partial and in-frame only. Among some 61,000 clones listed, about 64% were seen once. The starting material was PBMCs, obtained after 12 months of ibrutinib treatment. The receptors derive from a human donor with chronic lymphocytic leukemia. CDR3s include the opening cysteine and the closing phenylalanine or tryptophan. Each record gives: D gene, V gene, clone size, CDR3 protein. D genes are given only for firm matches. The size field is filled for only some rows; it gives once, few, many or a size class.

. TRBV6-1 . CASTPSTANYGYTF
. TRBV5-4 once CASSLYVTGNTGELFF
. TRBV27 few CASSLFRHYEQYF
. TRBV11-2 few CASSLRTGPLHF
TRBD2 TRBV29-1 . CSVTPSGEQETQYF
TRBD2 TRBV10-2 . CASSPTSGTDTQYF
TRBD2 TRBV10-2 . CASSARGLAGGHGNTGELFF
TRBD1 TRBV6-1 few CASSVGAGGYEQYF
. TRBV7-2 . CASSSRLGRTDTQYF
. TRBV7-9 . CASSRQQGTNEKLFF
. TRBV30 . CAWAPTSNEQFF
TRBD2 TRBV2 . CASKPIAGAQETQYF
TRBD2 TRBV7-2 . CASSSRGGAEQFF
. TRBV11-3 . CASSQPPGNEQYF
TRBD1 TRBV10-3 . CANFGQGDGYTF
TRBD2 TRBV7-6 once CASSLGPAGRYNEQFF
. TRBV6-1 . CASSVGITLGELFF
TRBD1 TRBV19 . CASSSGTGGQPQHF
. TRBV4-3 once CASSDGGSGPDTQYF
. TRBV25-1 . CASSERKSLEAFF
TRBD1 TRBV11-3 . CASSFGTGGSYEQYF
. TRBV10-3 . CAISEGATYEQYF
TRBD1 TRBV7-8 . CASSLTGGQEIINYGYTF
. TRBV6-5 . CASSYSTAKETQYF
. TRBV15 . CATSRRSGNDEQYF
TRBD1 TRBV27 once CASSPRGGNQPQHF
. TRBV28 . CASSFSGRTGTLDFYGYTF
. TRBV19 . CASSILGRAEKLFF
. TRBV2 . CASSVIDTQYF
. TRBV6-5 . CASSYRTYNEQFF
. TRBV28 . CASSLRPLLYEQYF
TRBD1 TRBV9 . CASSVVGGNGGELFF
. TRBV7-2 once CASSLAGLSYEQYF
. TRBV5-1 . CASSFSWAADTQYF
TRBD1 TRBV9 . CASSTRTGSDEQFF
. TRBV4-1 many CASSQLGNSPLHF
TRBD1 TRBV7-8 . CASSSQTGMNTEAFF
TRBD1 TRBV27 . CASSRTGGSYEQYF
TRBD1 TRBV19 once CASAGGADNSPLHF